Each of the 28 T cell receptor beta chains below was sequenced from the same sample in a study of T cell changes during pregnancy in multiple sclerosis. Here immunoSEQ multiplex PCR was the method, and the copy in TCRdb shows in-frame clones only, minus some. This sample carries tens of thousands of clones, 90% to 95% of them seen once, and the ten largest clones take roughly 2.7%. This sample comprised peripheral blood, obtained in the third trimester of pregnancy. All receptors derive from a female donor in good health, enrolled as a control in a pregnancy study.

This chain connects TRBV5-1 to TRBJ2-2; a possible D gene is TRBD1 (5 bases). V was trimmed by 4 bases and J by 5 bases, leaving 12 bases between them. CDR3 size: 14 residues. Germline values: CDR1 SGHRS, CDR2 YFSETQ. The CDR3 loop reads CASSPDSRTGELFF. The CDR3, as DNA: TGCGCCAGCAGCCCCGACAGCCGAACCGGGGAGCTGTTTTTT.

The chain joins TRBV25-1 to TRBJ2-3, with D maybe TRBD2 (6 bases). V was pared by 8 bases and J by 2 bases, with 11 bases between. Germline CDR1 and CDR2: MGHDK and SYGVNS. CDR3 length: 13 residues. The CDR3 nucleotides read TGTGCCAGCCGTAGCGGACTCACAGATACGCAGTATTTT. The encoded protein is CASRSGLTDTQYF.

This clone showed up just once. The chain uses TRBV7-9 and TRBJ2-5; D may be TRBD2 (6 bases). Trimming removed 2 bases at V and 1 base at J, with 8 bases between. The CDR3 has 14 amino acids. Per the germline V gene, CDR1 is SEHNR and CDR2 is FQNEAQ (reference sequence). CDR3 amino acids: CASSLTGLQETQYF. CDR3 DNA sequence: TGTGCCAGCAGCTTAACGGGACTCCAAGAGACCCAGTACTTC.

The gene calls are TRBV7-9 and TRBJ1-3; D ambiguous. CDR3 length: 13 residues. V gave up 7 bases and J gave up 8 bases, with 15 bases separating them. The V gene's germline CDR1 is SEHNR and CDR2 FQNEAQ (reference sequence). As DNA, the CDR3 is TGTGCCAGCAACCCGGTCGGGGTCGACACCATATATTTT. Protein sequence: CASNPVGVDTIYF.

The chain carries TRBV14 and TRBJ2-7; D is perhaps TRBD1 (6 bases). Germline values: CDR1 SGHDN, CDR2 FVKESK. The CDR3 consists of 17 residues. The V gene lost 1 base and the J gene lost 1 base, with 17 bases spanning the gap. The CDR3 bases are TGTGCCAGCAGCCAAGCAGGAGCAGGGGCGAAGTCCTACGAGCAGTACTTC. It codes for CASSQAGAGAKSYEQYF.

The chain employs TRBV7-8 and TRBJ2-1, with TRBD2 matching 14 bases. The CDR3 loop spans 17 amino acids. Trimming at V came to 2 bases and at J to 5 bases, leaving 5 bases not matched to a gene. Germline V gene data show CDR1 as SGHVS and CDR2 as FQNEAQ. CDR3 sequence reads: CASSLKGLAGVHNEQFF. CDR3 coding DNA: TGTGCCAGCAGCTTAAAGGGACTAGCGGGAGTGCACAATGAGCAGTTCTTC.

This clone was recorded a few times. This chain links TRBV10-3 with TRBJ2-7; 13 bases are shared with TRBD2. The germline gives CDR1 ENHRY, CDR2 SYGVKD. V shed 3 bases, J shed 9 bases, and the junction held 8 bases outside the gene matches. The CDR3 runs to 15 residues. This chain's CDR3 is CAISDPGTSGVGQYF. In nucleotides, the CDR3 is TGTGCCATCAGTGACCCGGGGACTAGCGGGGTGGGGCAGTACTTC.

This chain joins TRBV6-1 and TRBJ1-6; 10 nucleotides line up with TRBD1. The V gene end was trimmed by 7 bases and the J gene end by 11 bases; junction bases not matched to a gene: 11. Germline lookup yields CDR1 MNHNS and CDR2 SASEGT. This CDR3 contains 15 residues. CDR3 loop: CASISRDRGSPPLHF. CDR3 DNA: TGTGCCAGCATCAGCCGGGACAGGGGCTCTCCACCCCTCCACTTT.

With respect to this clone: A read error may produce the germline difference seen at one junction end. The V and J genes are TRBV7-7 and TRBJ2-3; 13 bases line up with TRBD2. This CDR3 comprises 15 residues. The germline V gene has CDR1 SSHAT and CDR2 FNYEAQ (reference sequence). The CDR3 sequence is CASSLGLAGADTQYF. The CDR3 nucleotides read TGTGCTAGCAGCTTAGGACTAGCGGGGGCAGATACGCAGTATTTT.

The chain is built from TRBV11-3 and TRBJ2-5, with D perhaps matching TRBD1 (6 bases). The germline V and J ends were trimmed by 2 bases and 2 bases, with 15 bases remaining between them. Germline V gene data show CDR1 as SGHNT and CDR2 as YENEEA. This CDR3 contains 16 residues. CDR3 nucleotides: TGTGCCAGCAGCTTAAATTCTCAGGGGCTACAAGAGACCCAGTACTTC. It specifies CASSLNSQGLQETQYF. The variable domain in full, completed from reference TRBV11-3 and TRBJ2-5, reads EAGVVQSPRYKIIEKKQPVAFWCNPISGHNTLYWYLQNLGQGPELLIRYENEEAVDDSQLPKDRFSAERLKGVDSTLKIQPAELGDSAVYLCASSLNSQGLQETQYFGPGTRLLVL.

The V and J genes are TRBV7-9 and TRBJ1-1, with D perhaps matching TRBD1 (5 bases). Between the trimmed V and J ends, which lost 5 bases and 1 base, there was a span of 14 bases. This CDR3 is built from 15 residues. CDR1 and CDR2 (germline): SEHNR, FQNEAQ (reference sequence). Written as DNA, the CDR3 is TGTGCCAGCAGCCCCTGGGACTTAAGGAACACTGAAGCTTTCTTT. Residues: CASSPWDLRNTEAFF.

This rearrangement joins TRBV29-1 to TRBJ2-3, with a possible D match to TRBD1 (5 bases). V was pared by 5 bases and J by 2 bases, with 14 bases between. The CDR3 contains 14 residues. CDR1 and CDR2 from the germline V gene are SQVTM and ANQGSEA. Written as DNA, the CDR3 is TGCAGCGTTAGGAATTTAGGGGACACAGATACGCAGTATTTT. It translates to CSVRNLGDTDTQYF.

V gene TRBV7-8 combines with J gene TRBJ1-3; D not certain. The CDR3 loop spans 14 amino acids. The V and J ends lost 4 bases and 0 bases respectively, with 7 bases between them. From germline, CDR1 is SGHVS and CDR2 FQNEAQ. CDR3 bases: TGTGCCAGCAGCTCCCACTACTCTGGAAACACCATATATTTT. Its protein product is CASSSHYSGNTIYF. Looking up the rest from reference TRBV7-8 and TRBJ1-3 gives the full variable domain: GAGVSQSPRYKVAKRGQDVALRCDPISGHVSLFWYQQALGQGPEFLTYFQNEAQLDKSGLPSDRFFAERPEGSVSTLKIQRTQQEDSAVYLCASSSHYSGNTIYFGEGSWLTVV.

The chain uses TRBV6-7 and TRBJ2-2; D is possibly TRBD2 (5 bases). TRBV6-7 is identified as an open reading frame with a role that is uncertain. V lost 2 bases and J lost 1, with 14 bases in between. The CDR3 spans 17 residues. Here the CDR3 reads CASSYPWGAVNTGELFF. The CDR3 DNA is TGTGCCAGCAGTTACCCCTGGGGAGCGGTGAACACCGGGGAGCTGTTTTTT.

The J gene is TRBJ1-6, the V gene TRBV14; possible D gene TRBD1, 5 bases. Germline CDR1 is SGHDN and CDR2 is FVKESK. V was cut by 0 bases and J by 17 bases, with 14 bases left in between. The CDR3 is made up of 13 amino acids. In DNA form, the CDR3 reads TGTGCCAGCAGCCAAGACTTGGGAGGGGAGGTCCACTTT. Its protein product is CASSQDLGGEVHF.

This clone was observed a single time. The rearrangement uses TRBV7-2 and TRBJ1-2; D is ambiguous. Trimming pared 1 base from V and 8 bases from J, leaving 14 bases between. This CDR3 comprises 14 residues. The germline gives CDR1 SGHTA, CDR2 FQGNSA. This CDR3 reads CASSLDRVGGGYTF. The CDR3 region has the DNA TGTGCCAGCAGCTTAGACCGGGTGGGAGGCGGCTACACCTTC.

V and J are TRBV5-1 and TRBJ2-7, with a possible D match to TRBD2 (6 bases). Per germline, CDR1 SGHRS and CDR2 YFSETQ. Deletions cut 0 bases from V and 4 bases from J, with 14 bases between. The CDR3 consists of 15 residues. CDR3 protein: CASSLAGGPQYEQYF. In DNA form, the CDR3 reads TGCGCCAGCAGCTTGGCCGGGGGACCGCAATACGAGCAGTACTTC.

This clone was seen just once. The chain couples TRBV9 to TRBJ2-2; D may be TRBD1 (6 bases). In germline, CDR1 is SGDLS, CDR2 YYNGEE. The V end was cut by 0 bases, the J end by 3 bases, with 12 bases between. The CDR3 spans 16 residues. CDR3 bases: TGTGCCAGCAGCGTAGATTCAGGGGCATACACCGGGGAGCTGTTTTTT. This sequence encodes CASSVDSGAYTGELFF.

The CDR3 sequence is CASRDSDRAEETQYF. CDR3 in DNA: TGTGCCAGCAGGGACTCGGACAGGGCGGAAGAGACCCAGTACTTC. The V and J genes are TRBV27 and TRBJ2-5, with 8 bases fitting TRBD1. Germline-derived CDR1 and CDR2 are MNHEY and SMNVEV (reference sequence). This CDR3 comprises 15 residues. V lost 6 bases, J lost 3 bases, and 9 bases stayed unmatched.

The rearrangement links TRBV6-1 to TRBJ2-7, with TRBD1 matching 8 bases. The length of the CDR3 is 14 residues. CDR1 MNHNS and CDR2 SASEGT come from the germline V gene. J gave up 3 bases and V 7 bases, and 8 bases lay outside the gene matches. CDR3: CASIRTGGLYEQYF. CDR3 sequence (DNA): TGTGCCAGCATTCGAACAGGGGGACTCTACGAGCAGTACTTC.

This chain links TRBV7-8 with TRBJ2-1, with D uncertain. The CDR3 consists of 14 residues. Per germline, CDR1 SGHVS and CDR2 FQNEAQ. V lost 7 bases, J lost 0 bases, and 10 bases lay in between. The CDR3 sequence: CASNGQDSYNEQFF. CDR3 bases: TGTGCCAGCAATGGCCAGGACTCCTACAATGAGCAGTTCTTC.

J is TRBJ1-5 and V is TRBV7-8; perhaps TRBD1 as D (6 bases). Germline V gives CDR1 SGHVS, CDR2 FQNEAQ. V lost 1 base and J 6 bases, leaving 7 bases between the germline ends. The CDR3 length is 13 residues. The CDR3 DNA follows: TGTGCCAGCAGCTTAGAACAGGGTCAGCCCCAGCATTTT. This translates into CASSLEQGQPQHF.

The chain recombines TRBV2 with TRBJ2-7, with 12 bases aligning to TRBD2. V shed 3 bases, J shed 6 bases, and the junction held 6 bases outside the gene matches. This CDR3 has 15 amino acids. Germline V gene sequence: CDR1 SNHLY, CDR2 FYNNEI. The CDR3 nucleotides are TGTGCCAGCAGTGACCTAGCGGGAGGGCCACCCGAGCAGTACTTC. Its translation is CASSDLAGGPPEQYF.

The chain couples TRBV7-5 to TRBJ1-4; the table's D call, TRBD1, was not checked against the DNA. TRBV7-5 is assigned pseudogene status. The CDR3 totals 15 residues. The CDR3 protein is CARSLWAGANEKLFF. The CDR3 DNA follows: TGTGCCAGAAGCTTATGGGCAGGCGCAAATGAAAAACTGTTTTTT.

The rearrangement links TRBV9 to TRBJ1-1; TRBD1 is a possible D gene (5 bases). Trimming shortened V by 2 bases and J by 1 base, and 15 bases separated the two germline ends. Looked up from germline, CDR1 is SGDLS and CDR2 is YYNGEE. This CDR3 has 16 residues. CDR3 sequence reads: CASSVGFQGRNTEAFF. CDR3 nucleotides: TGTGCCAGCAGCGTTGGGTTCCAGGGAAGGAACACTGAAGCTTTCTTT.

This clone has a single count. This chain joins TRBV28 and TRBJ2-1; TRBD2 matches 10 bases. V was clipped by 8 bases and J by 3 bases; unmatched bases: 13. The CDR3 consists of 17 residues. Looked up from germline, CDR1 is MDHEN and CDR2 is SYDVKM. CDR3 residues: CASSVRILAGYYNEQFF. CDR3 nucleotides: TGTGCCAGCTCCGTCAGGATACTAGCGGGATACTACAATGAGCAGTTCTTC.

CDR3 nucleotides: TGTGCCAGCAGCCTGCCCAGTGAGAGGTCCGAGCAGTACTTC. Its translation: CASSLPSERSEQYF. The chain links TRBV4-2 to TRBJ2-7, with D hard to call. The length of the CDR3 is 14 residues. Germline values: CDR1 LGHNA, CDR2 YNFKEQ. Trimming took off 4 bases at V and 6 bases at J, with 16 bases between the two ends.

The genes are TRBV29-1 and TRBJ1-2; 7 positions match TRBD1. J gave up 5 bases and V 3 bases, and 9 bases lay outside the gene matches. CDR1 is SQVTM and CDR2 is ANQGSEA in the germline V gene. CDR3 length: 14 amino acids. The CDR3 loop reads CSVETRGSLYGYTF. Here the CDR3 DNA reads TGCAGCGTTGAGACCAGGGGGAGCCTTTATGGCTACACCTTC.